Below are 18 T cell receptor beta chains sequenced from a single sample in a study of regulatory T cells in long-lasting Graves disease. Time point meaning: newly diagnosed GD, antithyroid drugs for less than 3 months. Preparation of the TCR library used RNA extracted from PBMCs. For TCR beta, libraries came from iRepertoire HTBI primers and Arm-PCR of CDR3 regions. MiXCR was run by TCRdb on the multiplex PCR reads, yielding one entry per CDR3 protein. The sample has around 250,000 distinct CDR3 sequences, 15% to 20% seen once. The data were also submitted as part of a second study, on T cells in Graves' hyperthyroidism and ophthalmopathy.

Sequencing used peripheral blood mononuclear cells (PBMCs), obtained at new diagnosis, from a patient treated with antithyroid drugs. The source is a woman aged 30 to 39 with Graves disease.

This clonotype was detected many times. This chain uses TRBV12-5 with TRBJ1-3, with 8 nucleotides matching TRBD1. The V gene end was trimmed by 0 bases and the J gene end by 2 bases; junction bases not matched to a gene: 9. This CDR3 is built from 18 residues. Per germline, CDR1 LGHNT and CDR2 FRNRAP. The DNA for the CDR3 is TGTGCTAGTGGTTTGGTACCGGGACAGGTATTCCCTGGAAACACCATATATTTT. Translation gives CASGLVPGQVFPGNTIYF. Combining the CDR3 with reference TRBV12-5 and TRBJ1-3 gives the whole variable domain DARVTQTPRHKVTEMGQEVTMRCQPILGHNTVFWYRQTMMQGLELLAYFRNRAPLDDSGMPKDRFSAEMPDATLATLKIQPSEPRDSAVYFCASGLVPGQVFPGNTIYFGEGSWLTVV.

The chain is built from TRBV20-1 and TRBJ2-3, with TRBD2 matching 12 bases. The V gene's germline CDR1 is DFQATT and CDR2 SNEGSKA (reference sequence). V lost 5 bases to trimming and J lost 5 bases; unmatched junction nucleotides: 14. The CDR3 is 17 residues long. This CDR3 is CSAEGASGGVILDTQYF. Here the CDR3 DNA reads TGCAGTGCTGAGGGGGCTAGCGGGGGGGTGATATTAGATACGCAGTATTTT.

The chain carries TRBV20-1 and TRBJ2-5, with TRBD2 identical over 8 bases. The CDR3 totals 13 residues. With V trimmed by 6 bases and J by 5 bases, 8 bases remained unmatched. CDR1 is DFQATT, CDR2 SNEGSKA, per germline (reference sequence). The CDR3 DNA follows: TGCAGTGCGACCGGGGGGGCCCGTGAGACCCAGTACTTC. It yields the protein CSATGGARETQYF.

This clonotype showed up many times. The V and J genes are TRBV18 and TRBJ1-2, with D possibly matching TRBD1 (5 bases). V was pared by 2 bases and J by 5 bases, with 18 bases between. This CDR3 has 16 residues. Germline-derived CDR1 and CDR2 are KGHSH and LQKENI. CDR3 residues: CASSPGRQRGGYGYTF. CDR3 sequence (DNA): TGTGCCAGCTCACCAGGACGACAGAGGGGAGGATATGGCTACACCTTC.

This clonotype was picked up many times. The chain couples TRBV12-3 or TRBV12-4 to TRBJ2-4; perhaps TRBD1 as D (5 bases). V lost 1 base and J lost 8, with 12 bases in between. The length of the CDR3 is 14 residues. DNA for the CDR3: TGTGCCAGCAGTTTAGAGGGGCCGTGGGACATTCAGTACTTC. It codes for CASSLEGPWDIQYF.

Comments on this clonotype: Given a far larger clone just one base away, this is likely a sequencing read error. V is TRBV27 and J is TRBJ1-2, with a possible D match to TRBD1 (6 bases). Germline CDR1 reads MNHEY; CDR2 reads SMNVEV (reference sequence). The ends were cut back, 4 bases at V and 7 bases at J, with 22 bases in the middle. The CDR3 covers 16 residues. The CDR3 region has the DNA TGTGCCAGCAGTTACACACCCGGGGCAGGGGATCGTGGCTACACCTTC. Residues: CASSYTPGAGDRGYTF.

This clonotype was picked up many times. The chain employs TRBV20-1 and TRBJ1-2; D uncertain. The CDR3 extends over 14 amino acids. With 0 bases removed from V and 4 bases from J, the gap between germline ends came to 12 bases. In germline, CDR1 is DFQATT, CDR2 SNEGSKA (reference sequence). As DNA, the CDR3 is TGCAGTGCTAGAGATCCCGGGATACGCTATGGCTACACCTTC. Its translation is CSARDPGIRYGYTF.

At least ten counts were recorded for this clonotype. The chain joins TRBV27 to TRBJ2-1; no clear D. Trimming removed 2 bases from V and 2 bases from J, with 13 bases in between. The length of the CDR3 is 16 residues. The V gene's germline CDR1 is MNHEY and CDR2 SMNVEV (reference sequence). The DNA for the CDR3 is TGTGCCAGCAGTTTAATCGAGCGAATACCCTACAATGAGCAGTTCTTC. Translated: CASSLIERIPYNEQFF.

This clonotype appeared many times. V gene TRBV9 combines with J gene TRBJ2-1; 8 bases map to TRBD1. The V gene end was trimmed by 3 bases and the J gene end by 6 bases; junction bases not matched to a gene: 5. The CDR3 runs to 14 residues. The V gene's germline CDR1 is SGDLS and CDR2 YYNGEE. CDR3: CASSEAGTGNEQFF. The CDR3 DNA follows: TGTGCCAGCAGCGAGGCCGGGACAGGCAATGAGCAGTTCTTC.

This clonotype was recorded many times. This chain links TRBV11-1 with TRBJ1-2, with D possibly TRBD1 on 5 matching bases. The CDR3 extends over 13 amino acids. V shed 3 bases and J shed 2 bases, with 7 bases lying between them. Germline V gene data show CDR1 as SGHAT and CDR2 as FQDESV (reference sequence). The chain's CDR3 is CASSLAGNYGYTF. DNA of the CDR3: TGTGCCAGCAGCTTGGCAGGGAACTATGGCTACACCTTC. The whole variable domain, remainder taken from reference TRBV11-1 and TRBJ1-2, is EAEVAQSPRYKITEKSQAVAFWCDPISGHATLYWYRQILGQGPELLVQFQDESVVDDSQLPKDRFSAERLKGVDSTLKIQPAELGDSAMYLCASSLAGNYGYTFGSGTRLTVV.

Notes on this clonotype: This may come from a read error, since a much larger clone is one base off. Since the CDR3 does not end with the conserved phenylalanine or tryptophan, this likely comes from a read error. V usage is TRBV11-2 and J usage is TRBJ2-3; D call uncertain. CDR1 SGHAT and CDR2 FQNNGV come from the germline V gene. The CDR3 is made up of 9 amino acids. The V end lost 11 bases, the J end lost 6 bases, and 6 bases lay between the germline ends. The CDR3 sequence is CASTDTQYV. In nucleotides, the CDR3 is TGTGCCTCGACGGATACGCAGTATGTT.

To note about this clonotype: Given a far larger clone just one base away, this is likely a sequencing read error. The CDR3 nucleotides read TGTGCCGGCAGCATGTCACAGGGGGCTGGTGGCTACACCTTC. Its translation: CAGSMSQGAGGYTF. The chain couples TRBV7-2 to TRBJ1-2; 9 nucleotides agree with TRBD1. Germline CDR1 reads SGHTA; CDR2 reads FQGNSA. The CDR3 is made up of 14 amino acids.

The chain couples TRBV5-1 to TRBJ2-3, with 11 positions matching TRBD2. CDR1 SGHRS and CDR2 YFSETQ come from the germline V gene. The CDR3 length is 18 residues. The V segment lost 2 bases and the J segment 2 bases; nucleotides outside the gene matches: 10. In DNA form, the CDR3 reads TGCGCCAGCAGCTTCCTTCCTAGCGGGAGGATCCCCACAGATACGCAGTATTTT. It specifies CASSFLPSGRIPTDTQYF.

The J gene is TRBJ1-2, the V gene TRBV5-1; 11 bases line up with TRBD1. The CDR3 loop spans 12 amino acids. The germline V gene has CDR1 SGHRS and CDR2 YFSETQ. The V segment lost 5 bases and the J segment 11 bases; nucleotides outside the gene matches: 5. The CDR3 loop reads CASSSGTGGYTF. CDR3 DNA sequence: TGCGCCAGCAGTTCCGGGACAGGGGGATACACCTTC.

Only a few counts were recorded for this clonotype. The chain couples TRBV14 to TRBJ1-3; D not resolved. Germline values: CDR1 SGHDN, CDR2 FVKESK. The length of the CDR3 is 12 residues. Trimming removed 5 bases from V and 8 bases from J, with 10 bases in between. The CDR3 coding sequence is TGTGCCAGCAGCTCTACTTGGGACACCATATATTTT. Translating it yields CASSSTWDTIYF.

The CDR3 here is CASTDALGFISSGANVLTF. In DNA, the CDR3 is TGTGCCAGCACCGACGCGTTAGGGTTTATTTCGTCTGGGGCCAACGTCCTGACTTTC. V gene TRBV6-2 or TRBV6-3 combines with J gene TRBJ2-6; D ambiguous. The germline V gene has CDR1 MNHEY and CDR2 SVGEGT. The CDR3 is 19 residues long. Trimming took off 7 bases at V and 1 base at J, with 23 bases between the two ends.

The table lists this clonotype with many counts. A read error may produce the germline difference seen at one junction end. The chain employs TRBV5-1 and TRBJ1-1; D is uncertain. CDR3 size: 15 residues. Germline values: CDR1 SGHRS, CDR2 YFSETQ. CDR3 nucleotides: TGTGCCAGCAGCTTAGCACCCCCTCGGGACACTGAAGCTTTCTTT. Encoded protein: CASSLAPPRDTEAFF. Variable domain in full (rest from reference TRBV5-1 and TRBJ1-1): KAGVTQTPRYLIKTRGQQVTLSCSPISGHRSVSWYQQTPGQGLQFLFEYFSETQRNKGNFPGRFSGRQFSNSRSEMNVSTLELGDSALYLCASSLAPPRDTEAFFGQGTRLTVV.

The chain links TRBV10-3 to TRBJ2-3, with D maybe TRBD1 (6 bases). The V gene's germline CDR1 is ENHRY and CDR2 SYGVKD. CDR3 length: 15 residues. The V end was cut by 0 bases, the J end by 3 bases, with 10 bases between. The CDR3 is CAISESGGATDTQYF. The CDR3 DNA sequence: TGTGCCATCAGTGAGTCTGGGGGCGCAACAGATACGCAGTATTTT.